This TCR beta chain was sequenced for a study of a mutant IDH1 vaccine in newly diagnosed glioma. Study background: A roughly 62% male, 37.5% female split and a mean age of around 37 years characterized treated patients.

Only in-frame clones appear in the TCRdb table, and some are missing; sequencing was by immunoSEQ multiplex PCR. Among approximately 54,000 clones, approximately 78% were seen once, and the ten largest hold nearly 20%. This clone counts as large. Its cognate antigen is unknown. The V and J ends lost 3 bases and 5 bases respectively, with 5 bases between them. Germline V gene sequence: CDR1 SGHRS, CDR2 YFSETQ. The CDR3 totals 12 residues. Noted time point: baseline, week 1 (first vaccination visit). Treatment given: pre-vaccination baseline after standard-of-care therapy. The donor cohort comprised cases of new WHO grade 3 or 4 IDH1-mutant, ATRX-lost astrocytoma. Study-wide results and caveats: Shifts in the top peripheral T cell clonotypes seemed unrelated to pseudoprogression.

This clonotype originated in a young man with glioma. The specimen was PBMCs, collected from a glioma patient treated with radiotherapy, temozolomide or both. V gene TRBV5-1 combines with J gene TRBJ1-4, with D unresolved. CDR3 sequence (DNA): TGCGCCAGCAGCTGGCCGAATGAAAAACTGTTTTTT. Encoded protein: CASSWPNEKLFF.